Presented here are 21 T cell receptor beta chains from one specimen sequenced in a study of T cell repertoires in cytomegalovirus infection. TCRdb independently ran MiXCR on the reads; one entry per CDR3 protein. Among some 180,000 distinct CDR3 sequences listed, 8% to 10% were seen once. Sequenced sample: PBMCs. Receptors were obtained from a human donor in good health (CMV status not recorded). Some clones in this sample may be carry-over from other donors' samples.

This clonotype was seen at least ten times. The rearrangement links TRBV11-2 to TRBJ2-7; D remains ambiguous. This CDR3 has 13 amino acids. Per the germline V gene, CDR1 is SGHAT and CDR2 is FQNNGV. V was shortened by 4 bases and J by 4 bases, with 11 bases between the two germline ends. This CDR3 reads CASSSSTSYEQYF. CDR3 in DNA: TGTGCCAGCAGCTCCTCGACAAGTTACGAGCAGTACTTC.

Regarding this clonotype: A much larger clone differs by one base, so this may be a read error. The J gene is TRBJ1-3, the V gene TRBV5-1, with D hard to call. The germline V gene has CDR1 SGHRS and CDR2 YFSETQ. The CDR3 is 15 residues long. CDR3 sequence reads: CASGLERGTGNTIYF. The CDR3 bases are TGCGCCAGCGGCTTGGAACGGGGAACTGGAAACACCATATATTTT.

This clonotype was counted many times. The V and J genes are TRBV7-3 and TRBJ2-7; D call uncertain. This CDR3 has 14 residues. CDR1 and CDR2 (germline): SGHTA, FQGTGA. Trimming took 1 base from V and 2 from J, leaving 9 bases between them. CDR3 bases: TGTGCCAGCAGCTTAATCCCCGGCGCCTACGAGCAGTACTTC. Its protein is CASSLIPGAYEQYF.

The chain carries TRBV28 and TRBJ1-2, with D uncertain. V dropped 6 bases and J dropped 8 bases, with 13 bases sitting between them. Germline CDR1 is MDHEN and CDR2 is SYDVKM. The CDR3 is made up of 12 amino acids. This CDR3 is CASRNNFEGYTF. The DNA of the CDR3 is TGTGCCAGCAGAAACAATTTCGAGGGCTACACCTTC.

This clonotype was seen many times. The CDR3 DNA reads TGTGCCAGCAGACCCTGGGGGCAGGGCTTAAACACCGGGGAGCTGTTTTTT. It codes for CASRPWGQGLNTGELFF. The chain joins TRBV7-8 to TRBJ2-2; TRBD1 is a possible D gene (6 bases). From germline, CDR1 is SGHVS and CDR2 FQNEAQ. This CDR3 is 17 amino acids long. Trimming shortened V by 6 bases and J by 2 bases, and 19 bases separated the two germline ends.

This clonotype occurred a few times. The rearrangement links TRBV28 to TRBJ2-7, with D possibly being TRBD1 (6 bases). CDR3 length: 14 amino acids. Trimming cost V 3 bases and J 4 bases, with 13 bases left between them. The V gene's germline CDR1 is MDHEN and CDR2 SYDVKM. CDR3 protein: CASSLTGQNYEQYF. CDR3 sequence (DNA): TGTGCCAGCAGTTTGACGGGACAAAATTACGAGCAGTACTTC. Complete variable domain (other parts from reference TRBV28 and TRBJ2-7): DVKVTQSSRYLVKRTGEKVFLECVQDMDHENMFWYRQDPGLGLRLIYFSYDVKMKEKGDIPEGYSVSREKKERFSLILESASTNQTSMYLCASSLTGQNYEQYFGPGTRLTVT.

This clonotype was found many times. The genes are TRBV6-1 and TRBJ2-7; perhaps TRBD2 as D (5 bases). From germline, CDR1 is MNHNS and CDR2 SASEGT. The CDR3 covers 14 residues. Trimming left V 10 bases short and J 3 bases short, with 19 bases between. The CDR3 loop is CATRNPGRDYEQYV. The CDR3 nucleotides are TGTGCCACCCGCAACCCCGGACGGGACTACGAGCAGTACGTC.

In its sample, this clonotype was seen a few times. The rearrangement uses TRBV28 and TRBJ2-7, with 12 positions matching TRBD2. Trimming took 4 bases from V and 1 from J; bases not matched to a gene: 2. The CDR3 contains 15 residues. CDR1 and CDR2 (germline): MDHEN, SYDVKM. CDR3 sequence: CASSSLAGGSYEQYF. CDR3 sequence (DNA): TGTGCCAGCAGTTCACTAGCGGGAGGATCCTACGAGCAGTACTTC.

This clonotype appeared many times. The chain is built from TRBV7-2 and TRBJ2-7; tentatively, D is TRBD2 (6 bases). CDR3 length: 13 residues. V lost 5 bases and J lost 4, with 12 bases in between. The germline gives CDR1 SGHTA, CDR2 FQGNSA. The CDR3 nucleotides read TGTGCCAGCAGCCGGATCCGGGGGTACGAGCAGTACTTC. Translation: CASSRIRGYEQYF.

This clonotype was seen ten or more times. V and J are TRBV7-2 and TRBJ2-7; the D gene is possibly TRBD1 (6 bases). Between the trimmed V and J ends, which lost 2 bases and 7 bases, there was a span of 9 bases. CDR3 length equals 12 residues. The V gene's germline CDR1 is SGHTA and CDR2 FQGNSA. CDR3: CASSLTGLEQYF. The DNA of the CDR3 is TGTGCCAGCAGCTTAACAGGGCTTGAGCAGTACTTC.

This clonotype was picked up many times. CDR3 amino acids: CSAQDRIRSSYNSPLHF. As DNA, the CDR3 is TGCAGTGCTCAGGACAGGATACGAAGCTCCTATAATTCACCCCTCCACTTT. The rearrangement joins TRBV20-1 to TRBJ1-6; 7 nucleotides match TRBD1. V gave up 5 bases and J gave up 0 bases; unmatched junction bases: 10. The CDR3 runs 17 residues. The germline V gene has CDR1 DFQATT and CDR2 SNEGSKA (reference sequence).

This chain links TRBV20-1 with TRBJ1-2, with D maybe TRBD1 (6 bases). This CDR3 is 13 amino acids long. V shed 5 bases and J shed 6 bases, with 16 bases lying between them. CDR1 DFQATT and CDR2 SNEGSKA come from the germline V gene (reference sequence). This CDR3 is CSASVRGRDGYTF. CDR3 DNA: TGCAGTGCTTCCGTTCGGGGGCGGGATGGCTACACCTTC.

The chain carries TRBV7-9 and TRBJ1-3, with TRBD1 matching 9 bases. The CDR3 is 16 amino acids. V was clipped by 4 bases and J by 3 bases; unmatched bases: 7. The germline V gene encodes CDR1 SEHNR and CDR2 FQNEAQ (reference sequence). CDR3 loop: CASSSRTGEIGNTIYF. The CDR3 nucleotides are TGTGCCAGCAGCTCAAGGACAGGGGAAATTGGAAACACCATATATTTT.

The genes are TRBV20-1 and TRBJ1-5; a weak D match, TRBD1 (6 bases). CDR1 is DFQATT, CDR2 SNEGSKA, per germline (reference sequence). There are 12 residues in the CDR3. DNA for the CDR3: TGCACAATCGGACAGCTCAATCAGCCCCAGCATTTT. This sequence encodes CTIGQLNQPQHF.

This clonotype was detected many times. The chain links TRBV7-9 to TRBJ1-2; D is ambiguous. CDR1 and CDR2 (germline): SEHNR, FQNEAQ (reference sequence). V lost 2 bases and J 3 bases, leaving 7 bases between the germline ends. This CDR3 contains 13 residues. The CDR3 spells CASSLMGHYGYTF. DNA of the CDR3: TGTGCCAGCAGCTTAATGGGTCACTATGGCTACACCTTC.

This clonotype was seen at least ten times. This sequence joins TRBV6-2 or TRBV6-3 and TRBJ2-5; no firm D call. Per the germline V gene, CDR1 is MNHEY and CDR2 is SVGEGT. With 2 bases removed from V and 5 bases from J, the gap between germline ends came to 3 bases. There are 11 residues in the CDR3. The CDR3 region has the DNA TGTGCCAGCAGTTACGATGAGACCCAGTACTTC. Its translation is CASSYDETQYF.

The chain links TRBV4-3 to TRBJ2-2; no reliable D call. Trimming left V 3 bases short and J 4 bases short, with 12 bases between. Germline CDR1 is LGHNA and CDR2 is YSLEER. The CDR3 is 15 amino acids. The CDR3 is CASSQEGSATGELFF. The CDR3 nucleotides are TGCGCCAGCAGCCAGGAAGGTAGTGCCACCGGGGAGCTGTTTTTT.

A few counts support this clonotype. The chain uses TRBV29-1 and TRBJ1-2; no clear D gene. This CDR3 has 13 amino acids. Per germline, CDR1 SQVTM and CDR2 ANQGSEA. Between the trimmed V and J ends, which lost 5 bases and 5 bases, there was a span of 15 bases. Here the CDR3 reads CSVLVAGGYGYTF. In DNA, the CDR3 is TGCAGCGTTCTTGTAGCCGGTGGATATGGCTACACCTTC. Together with reference TRBV29-1 and TRBJ1-2, the CDR3 gives the full variable domain: SAVISQKPSRDICQRGTSLTIQCQVDSQVTMMFWYRQQPGQSLTLIATANQGSEATYESGFVIDKFPISRPNLTFSTLTVSNMSPEDSSIYLCSVLVAGGYGYTFGSGTRLTVV.

This clonotype was observed a few times. The chain couples TRBV12-5 to TRBJ2-1; 11 nucleotides agree with TRBD2. The trim removed 0 bases at V and 0 bases at J, leaving 13 bases unmatched. The CDR3 is made up of 21 amino acids. The germline V gene encodes CDR1 LGHNT and CDR2 FRNRAP. The CDR3 sequence is CASGLVKRGLAGLSSYNEQFF. The DNA of the CDR3 is TGTGCTAGTGGTTTGGTAAAACGTGGACTAGCGGGTCTTAGCTCCTACAATGAGCAGTTCTTC. Full variable domain (outside the CDR3, taken from reference TRBV12-5 and TRBJ2-1): DARVTQTPRHKVTEMGQEVTMRCQPILGHNTVFWYRQTMMQGLELLAYFRNRAPLDDSGMPKDRFSAEMPDATLATLKIQPSEPRDSAVYFCASGLVKRGLAGLSSYNEQFFGPGTRLTVL.

The chain has TRBV28 and TRBJ1-2; D gene uncertain. The CDR3 is 13 residues long. Per germline, CDR1 MDHEN and CDR2 SYDVKM. Trimming left V 5 bases short and J 4 bases short, with 11 bases between. The CDR3 sequence: CASSIGRAYGYTF. The CDR3 nucleotides are TGTGCCAGCAGTATTGGACGCGCCTATGGCTACACCTTC.

The CDR3 sequence is CASSASWQIGNTIYF. The DNA for the CDR3 is TGTGCCAGCAGTGCCTCGTGGCAAATCGGAAACACCATATATTTT. J is TRBJ1-3 and V is TRBV27; no firm D call. The germline V gene encodes CDR1 MNHEY and CDR2 SMNVEV (reference sequence). The CDR3 runs to 15 residues. The V end was cut by 5 bases, the J end by 4 bases, with 15 bases between.